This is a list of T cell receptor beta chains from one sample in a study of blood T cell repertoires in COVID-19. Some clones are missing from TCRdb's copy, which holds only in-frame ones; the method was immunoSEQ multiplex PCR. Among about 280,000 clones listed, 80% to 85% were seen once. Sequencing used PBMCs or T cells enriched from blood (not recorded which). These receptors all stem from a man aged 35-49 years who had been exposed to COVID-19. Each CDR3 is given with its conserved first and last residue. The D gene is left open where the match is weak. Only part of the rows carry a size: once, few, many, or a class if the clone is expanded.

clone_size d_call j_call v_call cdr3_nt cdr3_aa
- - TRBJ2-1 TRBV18 TGTGCCAGCTCACCCCCCGTTCCCGGGTTCAATGAGCAGTTCTTC CASSPPVPGFNEQFF
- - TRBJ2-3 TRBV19 TGTGCCAGTAGTACTCGCGGGGCAGATACGCAGTATTTT CASSTRGADTQYF
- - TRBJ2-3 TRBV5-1 TGCGCCAGCAGCTTGGGAAACTCCGGAGATACGCAGTATTTT CASSLGNSGDTQYF
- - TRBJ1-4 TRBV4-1 TGCGCCAGCAGCCAAGCCCTAAAACTGTTTTTT CASSQALKLFF
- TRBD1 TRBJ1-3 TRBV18 TGTGCCAGCTCAGGGACAGGCAACCCGCGACCTGGAAACACCATATATTTT CASSGTGNPRPGNTIYF
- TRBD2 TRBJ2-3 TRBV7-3 TGTGCCAGCTTAGGACTAGCGGGGTTAACAGATACGCAGTATTTT CASLGLAGLTDTQYF
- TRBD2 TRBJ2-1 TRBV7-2 TGTGCCAGCAGTTCACAGGCGGGAGGGCCCGTGGGTAATGAGCAGTTCTTC CASSSQAGGPVGNEQFF
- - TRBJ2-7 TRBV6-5 TGTGCCAGCAGTCCCCGGAGCTCCTACGAGCAGTACTTC CASSPRSSYEQYF
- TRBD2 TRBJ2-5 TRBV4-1 TGCGCCAGCAGCCTAACTTTAGCGGGAGGGCAAGAGACCCAGTACTTC CASSLTLAGGQETQYF
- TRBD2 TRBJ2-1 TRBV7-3 TGTGCCAGCAGCCAGAGCGGGAGGTCCTACAATGAGCAGTTCTTC CASSQSGRSYNEQFF
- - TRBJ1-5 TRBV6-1 TGTGCCAGCAGTGATGGTCCGACGGGGCCCCAGCATTTT CASSDGPTGPQHF
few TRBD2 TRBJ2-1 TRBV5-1 TGCGCCAGCAGCTTGGTACAGCGGGAGAATGAGCAGTTCTTC CASSLVQRENEQFF
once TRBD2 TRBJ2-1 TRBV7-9 TGTGCCAGCAGCTTAGTTCCCCGGCGGGAGATTGAGCAGTTCTTC CASSLVPRREIEQFF
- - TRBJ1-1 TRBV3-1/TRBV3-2 TGTGCCAGCAGCCTAAGAGGGATGAACACTGAAGCTTTCTTT CASSLRGMNTEAFF
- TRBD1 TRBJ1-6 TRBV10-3 TGTGCCATCAGTGAGTTGGACAGGGGGAATTCACCCCTCCACTTT CAISELDRGNSPLHF
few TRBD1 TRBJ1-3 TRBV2 TGTGCCAGCAGTGTGGACAGGACCCTTGGAAACACCATATATTTT CASSVDRTLGNTIYF
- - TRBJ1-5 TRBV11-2 TGTGCCAGCAGCCTCTTGGAGGGCCAGCCCCAGCATTTT CASSLLEGQPQHF
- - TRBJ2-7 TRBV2 TGTGCCAGCAGGAGTAGAACCTACGAGCAGTACTTC CASRSRTYEQYF
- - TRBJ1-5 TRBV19 TGTGCCAGTAGTACCCAACTAAATCAGCCCCAGCATTTT CASSTQLNQPQHF
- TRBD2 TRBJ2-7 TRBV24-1 TGTGCCACCAGTGATTTAGGGACTAGCGGATCCTACGAGCAGTACTTC CATSDLGTSGSYEQYF
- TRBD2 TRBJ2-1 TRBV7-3 TGTGCCAGCAGCCTCGGGGGGGTCGATAGGGTGCAGTTCTTC CASSLGGVDRVQFF
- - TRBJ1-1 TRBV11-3 TGTGCCAGCAGCCGGGAGGGGGACATGAACACTGAAGCTTTCTTT CASSREGDMNTEAFF
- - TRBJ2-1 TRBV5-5 TGTGCCAGCAGCTTTGAGGGAACCGGGCCGCGGTTCTTC CASSFEGTGPRFF
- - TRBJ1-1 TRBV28 TGTGCCAGCCGGACCCAGGGGTTGAACACTGAAGCTTTCTTT CASRTQGLNTEAFF
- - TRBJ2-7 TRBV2 TGTGCCAGCAGTGAGGTACAGGGTTACGAGCAGTACTTC CASSEVQGYEQYF
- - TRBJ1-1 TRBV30 TGTGCCTGGAGGGGCCTCCTCACTGAAGCTTTCTTT CAWRGLLTEAFF
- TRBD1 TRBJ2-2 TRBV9 TGTGCCAGCACGCCCACAGGGGTAGGGACCGGGGAGCTGTTTTTT CASTPTGVGTGELFF
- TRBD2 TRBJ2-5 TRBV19 TGTGCCAGTAGTATAGGGGAGGGACCAGGGGAGACCCAGTACTTC CASSIGEGPGETQYF
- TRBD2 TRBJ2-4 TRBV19 TGTGCCAGTAGTACGGGACTAGCGGGGGGACAAAACATTCAGTACTTC CASSTGLAGGQNIQYF
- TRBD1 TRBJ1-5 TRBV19 TGTGCCAGTAGTAGGGGGACAGTAAGCAATCAGCCCCAGCATTTT CASSRGTVSNQPQHF
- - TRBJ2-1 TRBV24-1 TGTGCCACCAGTGCCGGGGGTCCCCCCCAAGAGTATGAGCAGTTCTTC CATSAGGPPQEYEQFF
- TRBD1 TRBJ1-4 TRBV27 TGTGCCAGCAGTTCGTGGTTGTCAGGGGGCGAAAAACTGTTTTTT CASSSWLSGGEKLFF
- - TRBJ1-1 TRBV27 TGTGCCAGCAGTTTTGGCCCTGTCAAGAACACTGAAGCTTTCTTT CASSFGPVKNTEAFF
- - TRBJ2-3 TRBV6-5 TGTGCCAGCACCCGACTTGTCAGTTTGGATACGCAGTATTTT CASTRLVSLDTQYF
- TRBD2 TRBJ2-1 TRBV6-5 TGTGCCAGCAGACTAGCGGGAAGTAATGAGCAGTTCTTC CASRLAGSNEQFF
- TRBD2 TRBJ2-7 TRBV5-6 TGTGCCAGCAGCTTAGGCGGGAGCCCCGAGCAGTACTTC CASSLGGSPEQYF
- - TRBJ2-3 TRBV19 TGTGCCAGTAGTCTTCGGGAGTTGGTGGATACGCAGTATTTT CASSLRELVDTQYF
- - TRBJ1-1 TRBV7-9 TGTGCCAGCAGCCCCCTAGCCCTAGAAGCTTTCTTT CASSPLALEAFF
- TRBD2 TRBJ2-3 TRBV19 TGTGCCAGTAATCGCCCTAGCGGGGGCACAGATACGCAGTATTTT CASNRPSGGTDTQYF
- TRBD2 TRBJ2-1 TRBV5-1 TGCGCCAGCAGCGGGAGGGCAAATGAGCAGTTCTTC CASSGRANEQFF
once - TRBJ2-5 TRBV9 TGTGCCAGCAGCGTAGGTTCCGGGGAGACCCAGTACTTC CASSVGSGETQYF
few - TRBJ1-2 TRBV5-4 TGTGCCAGCAGCCCAGGACAGACGGGTGGCTACACCTTC CASSPGQTGGYTF
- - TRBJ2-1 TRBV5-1 TGCGCCAGCAGCACTAACAATGAGCAGTTCTTC CASSTNNEQFF
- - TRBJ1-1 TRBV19 TGTGCCAGTAGTATATTGATGGCGGGGACTGAAGCTTTCTTT CASSILMAGTEAFF
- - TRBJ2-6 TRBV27 TGTGCCAGCAGTTTAGTAACAGTTAGTCCTGGGGCCAACGTCCTGACTTTC CASSLVTVSPGANVLTF
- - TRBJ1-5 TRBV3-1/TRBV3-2 TGTGCCAGCAGCCAAGACTCACAGAATCAGCCCCAGCATTTT CASSQDSQNQPQHF
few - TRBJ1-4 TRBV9 TGTGCCAGCAGCGTAGGCCTAGGTTCAACTAATGAAAAACTGTTTTTT CASSVGLGSTNEKLFF
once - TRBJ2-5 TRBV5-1 TGCGCCAGCAGCGGGGTCCCAGGGGAGACCCAGTACTTC CASSGVPGETQYF
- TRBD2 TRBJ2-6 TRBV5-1 TGCGCCAGCAGCGGCGGGGGGTCTGGGGCCAACGTCCTGACTTTC CASSGGGSGANVLTF
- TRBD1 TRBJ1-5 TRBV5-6 TGTGCCAGCAGCATAAACAGGGGGAGACAGCCCCAGCATTTT CASSINRGRQPQHF
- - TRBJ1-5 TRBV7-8 TGTGCCAGCAGCTTAGGCAGGGCCAGCAATCAGCCCCAGCATTTT CASSLGRASNQPQHF
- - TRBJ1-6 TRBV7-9 TGTGCCAGCAGCGCGGACTTGGGGTCACCCCTCCACTTT CASSADLGSPLHF
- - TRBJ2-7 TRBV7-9 TGTGCCAGCAGCTTAGGTCAAAACTACGAGCAGTACTTC CASSLGQNYEQYF
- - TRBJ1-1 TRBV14 TGTGCCAGCAGCCAAGTCCCGAGGGCCGATTACACTGAAGCTTTCTTT CASSQVPRADYTEAFF